The present TCR beta chain was sequenced within a study of regulatory T cells in long-lasting Graves disease. Whole-study context: Persistent Graves' disease meant over 5 years of antithyroid drugs with positive TSH receptor antibodies.

Looked up from germline, CDR1 is MNHEY and CDR2 is SVGEGT. The CDR3 contains 14 residues. Trimming stripped 2 bases from V and 5 bases from J, with 9 bases between. Regarding this clonotype: Antigen unknown.

Arm-PCR with iRepertoire HTBI primers amplified the CDR3 regions for these TCR beta libraries. One entry per CDR3 protein, called by TCRdb with MiXCR from the multiplex PCR reads. The sample includes roughly 360,000 distinct CDR3 sequences, roughly 25% seen only once; the top ten take approximately 28%. Study outcomes and limitations: Persistent patients shared 2,500 to 3,000 public clonotypes among themselves. Newly diagnosed patients shared fewer, at 900 to 1,000. Patients with persistent Graves' had lower TCR diversity than newly diagnosed patients. Persistent disease preferred TRBV28, TRBJ1-2 and TRBJ2-5; new disease, TRBV20-1 and TRBJ2-1.

Time point defined: persistent/refractory GD, antithyroid drugs over 5 years with positive TRAb. Extracted PBMC RNA gave rise to the TCR library. The clonotype comes from a woman aged 40 to 50 with Graves disease. The chain recombines TRBV6-2 or TRBV6-3 with TRBJ2-2; D is perhaps TRBD1 or TRBD2 (5 bases each). This specimen consisted of peripheral blood mononuclear cells (PBMCs), obtained when the disease was refractory, from a patient treated with antithyroid drugs. The CDR3 DNA follows: TGTGCCAGCAGTTACGAGGGGTGGACCGGGGAGCTGTTTTTT. It translates to CASSYEGWTGELFF.